Listed below are T cell receptor beta chains from one sample, sequenced in a study of T cell responses to AZD1222 COVID-19 vaccine. This table comes from immunoSEQ multiplex PCR, and its TCRdb copy is limited to in-frame clones, with some not included. The table has over 150,000 clones, 88% seen once. The source material was peripheral blood, sampled on day 0 of AZD1222 vaccination. These receptors came from an adult in good health. CDR3s include the opening cysteine and the closing phenylalanine or tryptophan. The D gene is left open where the match is weak. Only some rows state a clone size, as once, few, many or a class for expanded clones.

V gene: TRBV20-1
D gene: TRBD2
clone size: .
J gene: TRBJ2-3
CDR3 protein: CSAGASGGTDTQYF
CDR3 DNA: TGCAGTGCTGGTGCTAGCGGGGGCACAGATACGCAGTATTTT

V gene: TRBV7-9
D gene: .
clone size: .
J gene: TRBJ1-3
CDR3 protein: CASSLGRPASSGNTIYF
CDR3 DNA: TGTGCCAGCAGCTTAGGACGGCCTGCTAGCTCTGGAAACACCATATATTTT

V gene: TRBV27
D gene: TRBD2
clone size: once
J gene: TRBJ2-7
CDR3 protein: CASSSWTSGAEQYF
CDR3 DNA: TGTGCCAGCAGTTCGTGGACTAGCGGGGCCGAGCAGTACTTC

V gene: TRBV11-2
D gene: TRBD1
clone size: .
J gene: TRBJ1-1
CDR3 protein: CASSLAGAGGYGGTEAFF
CDR3 DNA: TGTGCCAGCAGCTTAGCTGGGGCAGGGGGCTACGGTGGCACTGAAGCTTTCTTT

V gene: TRBV6-6
D gene: .
clone size: .
J gene: TRBJ2-7
CDR3 protein: CASSSYGTGVGEQYF
CDR3 DNA: TGTGCCAGCAGTTCCTACGGGACTGGAGTTGGCGAGCAGTACTTC

V gene: TRBV9
D gene: .
clone size: .
J gene: TRBJ2-7
CDR3 protein: CASSIGPTGEQYF
CDR3 DNA: TGTGCCAGCAGCATCGGGCCCACAGGCGAGCAGTACTTC

V gene: TRBV27
D gene: TRBD1
clone size: .
J gene: TRBJ1-6
CDR3 protein: CASSPRRTGANSPLHF
CDR3 DNA: TGTGCCAGCAGTCCCCGCCGGACAGGGGCTAATTCACCCCTCCACTTT

V gene: TRBV19
D gene: .
clone size: .
J gene: TRBJ2-2
CDR3 protein: CASRETANTGELFF
CDR3 DNA: TGTGCCAGTAGGGAGACAGCTAACACCGGGGAGCTGTTTTTT

V gene: TRBV19
D gene: .
clone size: few
J gene: TRBJ1-1
CDR3 protein: CASSLMAWTEAFF
CDR3 DNA: TGTGCCAGTAGTTTGATGGCTTGGACTGAAGCTTTCTTT

V gene: TRBV6-2/TRBV6-3
D gene: TRBD2
clone size: .
J gene: TRBJ2-3
CDR3 protein: CASSRSFPGLVTDTQYF
CDR3 DNA: TGTGCCAGCAGTCGCAGTTTCCCAGGACTAGTCACAGATACGCAGTATTTT

V gene: TRBV7-8
D gene: TRBD1
clone size: once
J gene: TRBJ2-7
CDR3 protein: CASSLKDRGGEQYF
CDR3 DNA: TGTGCCAGCAGCTTAAAGGACAGGGGGGGCGAGCAGTACTTC

V gene: TRBV28
D gene: .
clone size: .
J gene: TRBJ2-7
CDR3 protein: CASRPPGLIYEQYF
CDR3 DNA: TGTGCCAGCAGACCCCCGGGACTGATCTACGAGCAGTACTTC

V gene: TRBV25-1
D gene: TRBD1
clone size: .
J gene: TRBJ1-5
CDR3 protein: CASSDLVDRVTQPQHF
CDR3 DNA: TGTGCCAGCAGTGATCTGGTTGACAGGGTTACTCAGCCCCAGCATTTT

V gene: TRBV11-2
D gene: .
clone size: .
J gene: TRBJ1-5
CDR3 protein: CASSLGPDNQPQHF
CDR3 DNA: TGTGCCAGCAGCTTAGGTCCGGACAATCAGCCCCAGCATTTT

V gene: TRBV10-3
D gene: .
clone size: .
J gene: TRBJ2-1
CDR3 protein: CAISTSEYPGGEQFF
CDR3 DNA: TGTGCCATCAGTACCTCGGAGTATCCAGGTGGTGAGCAGTTCTTC

V gene: TRBV7-7
D gene: .
clone size: .
J gene: TRBJ1-1
CDR3 protein: CASSLAENTEAFF
CDR3 DNA: TGTGCTAGCAGCTTAGCAGAGAACACTGAAGCTTTCTTT

V gene: TRBV11-2
D gene: .
clone size: .
J gene: TRBJ1-4
CDR3 protein: CASSFQGLGGSEKLFF
CDR3 DNA: TGTGCCAGCAGCTTTCAGGGACTCGGGGGAAGCGAAAAACTGTTTTTT

V gene: TRBV7-9
D gene: .
clone size: .
J gene: TRBJ2-3
CDR3 protein: CASSISGDNTQYF
CDR3 DNA: TGTGCCAGCAGCATCTCCGGGGATAATACGCAGTATTTT

V gene: TRBV3-1/TRBV3-2
D gene: .
clone size: .
J gene: TRBJ1-3
CDR3 protein: CASSQGSNSGNTIYF
CDR3 DNA: TGTGCCAGCAGCCAAGGATCAAACTCTGGAAACACCATATATTTT

V gene: TRBV19
D gene: TRBD1
clone size: .
J gene: TRBJ1-2
CDR3 protein: CASRGQGANGYTF
CDR3 DNA: TGTGCCAGTAGGGGACAGGGGGCTAATGGCTACACCTTC

V gene: TRBV5-4
D gene: .
clone size: once
J gene: TRBJ1-5
CDR3 protein: CASSSRQEANQPQHF
CDR3 DNA: TGTGCCAGCAGCTCCCGACAGGAGGCAAATCAGCCCCAGCATTTT

V gene: TRBV27
D gene: .
clone size: .
J gene: TRBJ2-1
CDR3 protein: CASSLAPSSQYEQFF
CDR3 DNA: TGTGCCAGCAGTTTGGCCCCGAGCAGTCAGTATGAGCAGTTCTTC

V gene: TRBV9
D gene: TRBD1
clone size: .
J gene: TRBJ1-2
CDR3 protein: CASSSGTGKANYGYTF
CDR3 DNA: TGTGCCAGCAGCTCAGGGACAGGCAAAGCTAACTATGGCTACACCTTC

V gene: TRBV6-2/TRBV6-3
D gene: .
clone size: .
J gene: TRBJ1-6
CDR3 protein: CASSLDGANSPLHF
CDR3 DNA: TGTGCCAGCAGCCTAGACGGCGCGAATTCACCCCTCCACTTT

V gene: TRBV5-6
D gene: .
clone size: .
J gene: TRBJ1-2
CDR3 protein: CASSLTKPYGYTF
CDR3 DNA: TGTGCCAGCAGCTTAACTAAGCCCTATGGCTACACCTTC

V gene: TRBV6-1
D gene: .
clone size: .
J gene: TRBJ1-3
CDR3 protein: CASSEDRTSGNTIYF
CDR3 DNA: TGTGCCAGCAGTGAAGACAGAACCTCTGGAAACACCATATATTTT

V gene: TRBV3-1/TRBV3-2
D gene: .
clone size: .
J gene: TRBJ1-1
CDR3 protein: CASSPPQMNTEAFF
CDR3 DNA: TGTGCCAGCAGCCCCCCCCAGATGAACACTGAAGCTTTCTTT

V gene: TRBV6-1
D gene: .
clone size: .
J gene: TRBJ2-3
CDR3 protein: CASSEASGFLDTQYF
CDR3 DNA: TGTGCCAGCAGTGAAGCGAGCGGTTTTCTAGATACGCAGTATTTT

V gene: TRBV7-8
D gene: .
clone size: once
J gene: TRBJ2-7
CDR3 protein: CASSLGRGLREQYF
CDR3 DNA: TGTGCCAGCAGCTTAGGCAGGGGTTTGAGGGAGCAGTACTTC

V gene: TRBV12-3/TRBV12-4
D gene: .
clone size: .
J gene: TRBJ1-3
CDR3 protein: CASRYTSGNTIYF
CDR3 DNA: TGTGCCAGCAGGTACACCTCTGGAAACACCATATATTTT

V gene: TRBV15
D gene: .
clone size: .
J gene: TRBJ2-5
CDR3 protein: CATSRDPRAGLQETQYF
CDR3 DNA: TGTGCCACCAGCAGAGACCCCCGGGCGGGCTTACAGGAGACCCAGTACTTC

V gene: TRBV18
D gene: TRBD1
clone size: .
J gene: TRBJ2-7
CDR3 protein: CASSPQDRAMLYEQYF
CDR3 DNA: TGTGCCAGCTCACCACAAGACAGGGCGATGCTCTACGAGCAGTACTTC

V gene: TRBV5-5
D gene: TRBD2
clone size: .
J gene: TRBJ2-3
CDR3 protein: CASSPPTSPDTQYF
CDR3 DNA: TGTGCCAGCAGCCCCCCGACTAGCCCAGATACGCAGTATTTT

V gene: TRBV6-5
D gene: .
clone size: .
J gene: TRBJ1-4
CDR3 protein: CASSYDRTNEKLFF
CDR3 DNA: TGTGCCAGCAGTTACGACAGAACTAATGAAAAACTGTTTTTT

V gene: TRBV2
D gene: .
clone size: .
J gene: TRBJ2-1
CDR3 protein: CASSEERMFF
CDR3 DNA: TGTGCCAGCAGTGAAGAACGAATGTTCTTC

V gene: TRBV12-3/TRBV12-4
D gene: TRBD1
clone size: .
J gene: TRBJ1-1
CDR3 protein: CASSVTGPTEAFF
CDR3 DNA: TGTGCCAGCAGTGTGACAGGGCCCACTGAAGCTTTCTTT

V gene: TRBV5-1
D gene: .
clone size: .
J gene: TRBJ1-3
CDR3 protein: CASSLAVGIVGNTIYF
CDR3 DNA: TGCGCCAGCAGCTTGGCCGTTGGGATAGTAGGAAACACCATATATTTT

V gene: TRBV6-2/TRBV6-3
D gene: .
clone size: .
J gene: TRBJ2-7
CDR3 protein: CASSYVSTEQTYEQYF
CDR3 DNA: TGTGCCAGCAGTTATGTCTCCACGGAACAAACCTACGAGCAGTACTTC

V gene: TRBV5-1
D gene: TRBD1
clone size: .
J gene: TRBJ2-7
CDR3 protein: CASSLTGGKPYEQYF
CDR3 DNA: TGCGCCAGCAGCTTGACAGGGGGTAAACCCTACGAGCAGTACTTC

V gene: TRBV2
D gene: .
clone size: .
J gene: TRBJ1-1
CDR3 protein: CASSEHKNTEAFF
CDR3 DNA: TGTGCCAGCAGTGAACACAAGAACACTGAAGCTTTCTTT

V gene: TRBV28
D gene: .
clone size: .
J gene: TRBJ2-7
CDR3 protein: CASSLISRGLVDSEQYF
CDR3 DNA: TGTGCCAGCAGTTTAATTTCTCGGGGTTTGGTCGATTCGGAGCAGTACTTC

V gene: TRBV6-5
D gene: .
clone size: few
J gene: TRBJ1-4
CDR3 protein: CASSSAFSTNEKLFF
CDR3 DNA: TGTGCCAGCAGTTCGGCGTTTTCAACTAATGAAAAACTGTTTTTT

V gene: TRBV6-2/TRBV6-3
D gene: .
clone size: .
J gene: TRBJ1-1
CDR3 protein: CASSRTALLSNTEAFF
CDR3 DNA: TGTGCCAGCAGTAGGACAGCCCTACTCTCGAACACTGAAGCTTTCTTT

V gene: TRBV7-8
D gene: TRBD1
clone size: .
J gene: TRBJ2-7
CDR3 protein: CASSIGQGPYEQYF
CDR3 DNA: TGTGCCAGCAGCATAGGACAGGGACCTTACGAGCAGTACTTC